These T cell receptor beta chains were read from a single sample in a study of regulatory T cells in long-lasting Graves disease. MiXCR, run by TCRdb on the multiplex PCR reads, gives a single entry per CDR3 protein. The repertoire consists of roughly 450,000 distinct CDR3 sequences, with under 25% occurring once and the leading ten covering less than 9%. The source material was peripheral blood mononuclear cells (PBMCs), sampled when the disease was refractory, from a patient treated with antithyroid drugs. All receptors come from a female donor with Graves disease. CDR3s include the opening cysteine and the closing phenylalanine or tryptophan. D genes are given only for firm matches. The size of a clone is reported for some rows only, either as once, few or many, or as a class for expanded clones.

v_gene	len	d_gene	j_gene	abundance	CDR3nt	CDR3aa
TRBV18	15	TRBD2	TRBJ2-5	few	TGTGCCAGCTCACCAAACAGCGGGATCCAAGAGACCCAGTACTTC	CASSPNSGIQETQYF
TRBV6-1	16	TRBD1	TRBJ2-6	many	TGTGCCAGCAGCTGGGACAGGGGCCTTGGGGCCAACGTCCTGACTTTC	CASSWDRGLGANVLTF
TRBV4-1	14	.	TRBJ2-7	few	TGCGCCAGCAGCCTACGGCGAACTGGCTACGAGCAGTACTTC	CASSLRRTGYEQYF
TRBV27	14	.	TRBJ1-1	many	TGTGCCAGCAGTGAAGACCGGCTGAACACTGAAGCTTTCTTT	CASSEDRLNTEAFF
TRBV19	15	TRBD1	TRBJ2-5	.	TGTGCCAGTAGTTTGGGGACAGGGGGCTCCGGGACCCAGTACTTC	CASSLGTGGSGTQYF
TRBV4-1	15	.	TRBJ2-7	.	TGCGCCAGCAGCTTGGGTCGCCATAGCTCCTACGAGCAGTACTTC	CASSLGRHSSYEQYF
TRBV28	14	.	TRBJ2-5	many	TGTGCCAGCAGTTTGATACTCCCCCAAGAGACCCAGTACTTC	CASSLILPQETQYF
TRBV30	12	.	TRBJ1-5	many	TGTGCCTGGGGAGCCGAGGGTCAGCCCCAGCATTTT	CAWGAEGQPQHF
TRBV7-9	16	.	TRBJ2-3	.	TGTGCCAGCAGCGCCCGGGACCACCAAAGTACAGATACGCAGTATTTT	CASSARDHQSTDTQYF
TRBV6-5	19	TRBD2	TRBJ2-7	few	TGTGCCAGCAGTTACTCTCCTCTCCTAGCTAGCGGGCCATCCTACGAGCAGTACTTC	CASSYSPLLASGPSYEQYF
TRBV11-2	15	TRBD1	TRBJ2-7	.	TGTGCCAGCAGCTTAGTAGCCGGGACAGCCTACGAGCAGTACTTC	CASSLVAGTAYEQYF
TRBV18	15	TRBD1	TRBJ2-4	.	TGTGCCAGCTCACCTTCCCAGGGGGTACTGGACATTCAGTACTTC	CASSPSQGVLDIQYF
TRBV20-1	12	.	TRBJ2-5	many	TGCAGTGCTACAGAGGAGTCAGAGACCCAGTACTTC	CSATEESETQYF
TRBV29-1	17	.	TRBJ2-4	many	TGCAGCGTCGTCCCGGGGGCGCCCGTGGCCCCAGGTAGCATTCAGTACTTC	CSVVPGAPVAPGSIQYF
TRBV5-1	13	.	TRBJ2-7	few	TGCGCCAGCACTAGTGAACACTCCTACGAGCAGTACTTC	CASTSEHSYEQYF
TRBV13	14	TRBD2	TRBJ2-7	many	TGTGCCAGCAACTCTGGACTAGCGGGAGACGAGCAGTACTTC	CASNSGLAGDEQYF
TRBV6-7	16	TRBD1	TRBJ1-5	many	TGTGCCAGCAGTTACTCGGCTTACAGGGGCGGTCAGCCCCAGCATTTT	CASSYSAYRGGQPQHF
TRBV5-1	15	TRBD1	TRBJ1-4	.	TGCGCCAGCAGCTCGCAGGGGGCGTTACGGGAAAAACTGTTTTTT	CASSSQGALREKLFF
TRBV6-1	14	TRBD1	TRBJ2-5	many	TGTGCCAGCAGCTCCGGGACAGGGGGCGAGACCCAGTACTTC	CASSSGTGGETQYF
TRBV5-6	15	.	TRBJ2-7	.	TGTGCCAGCAGCTTCTTAGCGTGCCGCTCCTACGAGCAGTACTTC	CASSFLACRSYEQYF
TRBV6-5	15	TRBD2	TRBJ2-7	many	TGTGCCAGCAGTTACCTAGCGGGAGCCACCTACGAGCAGTACTTC	CASSYLAGATYEQYF
TRBV5-5	15	.	TRBJ1-1	.	TGTGCCAGCAGTGAAGGGGCGCGAGATGATACTGAAGCTTTCTTT	CASSEGARDDTEAFF
TRBV20-1	13	TRBD2	TRBJ2-3	.	TGCAGTGCCAGGACGGGGGGAACAGATACGCAGTATTTT	CSARTGGTDTQYF
TRBV6-5	15	.	TRBJ2-2	.	TGTGCCAGCAGTTCTCCTTTCTCAAACACCGAGGAGCTGTTTTTT	CASSSPFSNTEELFF
TRBV4-1	14	.	TRBJ2-7	few	TGCGCCAGCAGCCAAGGCCAGTACTCCTACGAGCAGTACTTC	CASSQGQYSYEQYF
TRBV5-1	15	.	TRBJ2-7	.	TGCGCCAGCAGCTTGCTGGGTCCCGGGGCCTACGAGCAGTACTTC	CASSLLGPGAYEQYF
TRBV28	14	.	TRBJ2-1	few	TGTGCCAGCAGTCCTCTAGCGGACAGTAGTGAGCAGTTCTTC	CASSPLADSSEQFF
TRBV19	11	.	TRBJ1-5	.	TGTGCCAGTAGCCAAGGGCAGCCCCAGCATTTT	CASSQGQPQHF
TRBV13	13	.	TRBJ1-3	.	TGTGCCAGCAGCTATGGGGACGGAAACACCATATATTTT	CASSYGDGNTIYF
TRBV29-1	11	TRBD1	TRBJ2-7	.	TGCAGCGCCGACAGGGGGAACGAGCAGTACTTC	CSADRGNEQYF
TRBV2	15	.	TRBJ2-5	many	TGTGCCAGCAGTGATTGGGTCGAGGACTTAGAGACCCAGTACTTC	CASSDWVEDLETQYF
TRBV5-5	16	.	TRBJ1-1	few	TGTGCCAGCAGCTTGTTCAGGGACTACATGAACACTGAAGCTTTCTTT	CASSLFRDYMNTEAFF
TRBV4-2	17	.	TRBJ2-2	.	TGTGCCAGCAGCCAAGATTCTCGAGGTAGCTTCACCGGGGAGCTGTTTTTT	CASSQDSRGSFTGELFF
TRBV9	15	.	TRBJ2-5	few	TGTGCCAGCAGCGTAGAAGAAGCGGCCCAAGAGACCCAGTACTTC	CASSVEEAAQETQYF
TRBV28	14	.	TRBJ1-4	many	TGTGCCAGCAGTTTACGAGGGCCGGATGAAAAACTGTTTTTT	CASSLRGPDEKLFF
TRBV11-2	14	.	TRBJ1-2	many	TGTGCCAGCAGCGCCAGACTGCGAAGTTATGGCTACACCTTC	CASSARLRSYGYTF
TRBV19	15	.	TRBJ1-1	.	TGTGCCAGTAGTTCCCGGGGGCGGGTATGGACTGAAGCTTTCTTT	CASSSRGRVWTEAFF
TRBV10-1	13	TRBD1	TRBJ2-7	.	TGCGCCAGCAGCCGGGACAGAGCCTACGAGCAGTACTTC	CASSRDRAYEQYF
TRBV12-3/TRBV12-4	14	.	TRBJ1-1	many	TGTGCCAGCAGTTCTGAGGCAGGGAACACTGAAGCTTTCTTT	CASSSEAGNTEAFF
TRBV10-3	17	TRBD1	TRBJ2-5	.	TGTGCCATCAGTGAGAATTTGTTCGGGACAGGAACAGGGACCCAGTACTTC	CAISENLFGTGTGTQYF
TRBV5-6	13	TRBD1	TRBJ1-1	.	TGTGCCAGCAGCTTGGCTTGGGACAGTGAAGCTTTCTTT	CASSLAWDSEAFF
TRBV6-5	15	TRBD2	TRBJ2-7	few	TGTGCCAGCAGTTACTCTGGGACTAGCGTCTACGAGCAGTACTTC	CASSYSGTSVYEQYF
TRBV6-1	15	.	TRBJ2-7	few	TGTGCCAGCAGTGGAGGGGGGCCGCCGGCCTACGAGCAGTACTTC	CASSGGGPPAYEQYF
TRBV28	15	.	TRBJ1-1	many	TGTGCCAGCAGCTCCCCCGGGACTATGCATACTGAAGCTTTCTTT	CASSSPGTMHTEAFF
TRBV20-1	14	TRBD1	TRBJ1-1	many	TGCAACCCTAATGAGGGGGCTATGAACACTGAAGCTTTCTTT	CNPNEGAMNTEAFF
TRBV7-9	16	.	TRBJ2-7	.	TGTGCCAGCAGCTCAAGGCCAGACAGGAATACAGAAGAGCAGTACTTC	CASSSRPDRNTEEQYF